A single TCR beta chain is shown here with its context. The CDR3 consists of 15 residues. V lost 0 bases to trimming and J lost 4 bases, with 15 bases between them. Germline-derived CDR1 and CDR2 are GTSNPN and SVGIG (reference sequence). This sample was included in a study of blood T cell repertoires in COVID-19. Study information: Italy, Spain and the United States were the sources of the convalescent and acute COVID-19 samples. T cells, B-cell-depleted T cells, or PBMCs provided the cDNA or gDNA that served as material.

Per the original data handling: Amplification from reference gene primers served as the basis for estimated nucleated cell counts. Generated by immunoSEQ multiplex PCR, the TCRdb table keeps only in-frame clones and is missing some. V, J and clone size were drawn from that table, and D and trimming were deduced from the DNA. In the table there are 200,000 to 300,000 clones, around four fifths of which are singletons. The chain joins TRBV30 to TRBJ1-2; possible D gene TRBD1, 6 bases. The sequence derives from a man in his 60s with acute or convalescent COVID-19. The source material was peripheral blood. The CDR3 region has the DNA TGTGCCTGGAGTGTTACGTGGCAGGGGTTCTATGGCTACACCTTC. Its translation is CAWSVTWQGFYGYTF.